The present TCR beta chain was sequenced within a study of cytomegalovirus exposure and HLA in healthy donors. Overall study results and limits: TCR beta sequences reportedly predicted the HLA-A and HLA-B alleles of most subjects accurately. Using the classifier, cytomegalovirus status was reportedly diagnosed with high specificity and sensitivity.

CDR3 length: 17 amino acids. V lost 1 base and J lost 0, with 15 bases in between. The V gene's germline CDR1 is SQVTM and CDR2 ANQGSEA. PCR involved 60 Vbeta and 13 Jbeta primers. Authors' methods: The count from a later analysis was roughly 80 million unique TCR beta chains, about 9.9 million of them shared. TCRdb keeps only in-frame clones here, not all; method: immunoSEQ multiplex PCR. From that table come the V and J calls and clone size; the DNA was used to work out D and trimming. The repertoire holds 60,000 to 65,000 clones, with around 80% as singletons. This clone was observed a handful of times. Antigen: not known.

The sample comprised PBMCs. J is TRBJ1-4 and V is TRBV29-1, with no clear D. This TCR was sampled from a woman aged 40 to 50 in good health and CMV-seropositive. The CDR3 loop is CSVEGATDTATNEKLFF. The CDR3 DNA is TGCAGCGTTGAAGGGGCGACGGATACTGCAACTAATGAAAAACTGTTTTTT.